This T cell receptor beta chain originates from a study of T cell responses to AZD1222 COVID-19 vaccine. As for the study in general: Pooling covered second doses at about 4 or about 12 weeks. Study observations and caveats: White British people made up most donors, females outnumbered males, and clonal diversity was possibly underestimated. There were repertoire samples only from the period after the peak T cell response. Unmutated regions of variants are reportedly targeted by nearly half of spike-specific TCRs.

Produced via immunoSEQ multiplex PCR; TCRdb's table is partial and in-frame only. The sample contains about 60,000 clones, approximately 83% of which appear only once. V lost 6 bases to trimming and J lost 8 bases; unmatched junction nucleotides: 9. Germline assignment: CDR1 MNHEY and CDR2 SVGAGI. The CDR3 runs to 14 residues. With respect to this clone: The target antigen is unknown.

This sample comprised peripheral blood, obtained on day 0 of AZD1222 vaccination. The clonotype comes from an adult in good health. This rearrangement joins TRBV6-5 to TRBJ1-2; 10 bases are shared with TRBD1. The CDR3 sequence: CASRTIDRGHGYTF. CDR3 nucleotide sequence: TGTGCCAGCAGAACAATTGACAGGGGGCACGGCTACACCTTC.